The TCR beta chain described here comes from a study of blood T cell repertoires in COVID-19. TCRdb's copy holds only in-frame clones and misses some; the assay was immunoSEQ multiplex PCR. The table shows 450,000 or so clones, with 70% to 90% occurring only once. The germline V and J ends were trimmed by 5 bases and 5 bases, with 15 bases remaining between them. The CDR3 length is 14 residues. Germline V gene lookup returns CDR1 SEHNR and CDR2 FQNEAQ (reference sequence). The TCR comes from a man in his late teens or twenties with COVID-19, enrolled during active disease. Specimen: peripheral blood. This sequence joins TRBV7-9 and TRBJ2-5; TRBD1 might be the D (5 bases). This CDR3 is CASSPLGVRETQYF. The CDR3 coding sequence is TGTGCCAGCAGCCCCCTAGGGGTTCGGGAGACCCAGTACTTC.